The 21 T cell receptor beta chains listed next were all sequenced from one sample in a study of shared clonotypes between healthy human individuals. CD45RO-negative, CCR7-positively selected cells formed the naive CD8 fraction, excluding terminally differentiated effector memory CD45RA+ cells. TCRdb keeps only in-frame clones here, not all; method: immunoSEQ multiplex PCR. The table records approximately 810,000 clones, about 92% of them present only once. Input material: naive CD8+ T cells sorted from blood. The receptors were sampled from a man aged 30-40 years in good health.

The chain uses TRBV5-6 and TRBJ1-2; maybe TRBD1 (5 bases). Germline V gene lookup returns CDR1 SGHDT and CDR2 YYEEEE. The CDR3 is made up of 13 amino acids. V gave up 2 bases and J gave up 8 bases, with 13 bases separating them. The DNA for the CDR3 is TGTGCCAGCAGCTTATTACAGGTATACGGCTACACCTTC. Translation: CASSLLQVYGYTF.

This chain connects TRBV7-8 to TRBJ2-7; TRBD1 agrees at 10 bases. This CDR3 is built from 16 residues. V lost 2 bases and J lost 4; bases outside the gene matches: 8. Germline loops: CDR1 SGHVS, CDR2 FQNEAQ. In nucleotides, the CDR3 is TGTGCCAGCAGCTTATCATCGGACAGGGGGGGATACGAGCAGTACTTC. Protein product: CASSLSSDRGGYEQYF.

The genes are TRBV11-2 and TRBJ2-7; perhaps TRBD2 as D (5 bases). The ends were cut back, 1 base at V and 3 bases at J, with 13 bases in the middle. The V gene's germline CDR1 is SGHAT and CDR2 FQNNGV. The CDR3 contains 15 residues. The CDR3 region is CASSLGSGNSYEQYF. Here the CDR3 DNA reads TGTGCCAGCAGCTTAGGATCGGGGAACAGCTACGAGCAGTACTTC.

In DNA, the CDR3 is TGTGCCAGCAGTCGATTCATGGATACCTATGGCTACACCTTC. Translation gives CASSRFMDTYGYTF. V gene TRBV27 combines with J gene TRBJ1-2; D not certain. Germline V CDR1 and CDR2: MNHEY, SMNVEV (reference sequence). Trimming left V 5 bases short and J 4 bases short, with 14 bases between. The CDR3 sequence is 14 residues long.

The chain uses TRBV28 and TRBJ2-5; either TRBD1 or TRBD2 may fit D (5 bases each). The CDR3 sequence is 17 residues long. Per the germline V gene, CDR1 is MDHEN and CDR2 is SYDVKM. V was shortened by 2 bases and J by 2 bases, with 18 bases between the two germline ends. The chain's CDR3 is CASSLNWGTAGQETQYF. The DNA of the CDR3 is TGTGCCAGCAGTTTAAACTGGGGGACCGCCGGACAAGAGACCCAGTACTTC.

The rearrangement links TRBV28 to TRBJ1-5; D remains ambiguous. Trimming stripped 5 bases from V and 1 base from J, with 15 bases between. From germline, CDR1 is MDHEN and CDR2 SYDVKM. The CDR3 length is 16 residues. DNA of the CDR3: TGTGCCAGCAGTCTCCCGGGCAGGATCAGCAATCAGCCCCAGCATTTT. Translating it yields CASSLPGRISNQPQHF.

The chain couples TRBV4-1 to TRBJ2-7, with D possibly being TRBD2 (6 bases). Per germline, CDR1 MGHRA and CDR2 YSYEKL. V dropped 1 base and J dropped 2 bases, with 9 bases sitting between them. This CDR3 has 14 residues. CDR3 loop: CASSQVRGTYEQYF. The CDR3, as DNA: TGCGCCAGCAGCCAAGTGCGGGGAACCTACGAGCAGTACTTC.

The V gene is TRBV13, the J gene TRBJ2-5, with D possibly matching TRBD1 (5 bases). Germline V gives CDR1 PRHDT, CDR2 FYEKMQ (reference sequence). The CDR3 sequence is 14 residues long. The V end was cut by 5 bases, the J end by 2 bases, with 12 bases between. The CDR3, as DNA: TGTGCCAGCAGCCACGACAGCGAGCAAGAGACCCAGTACTTC. Residues: CASSHDSEQETQYF.

The CDR3 reads CAWSHPYNEQFF. CDR3 DNA sequence: TGTGCCTGGAGTCATCCCTACAATGAGCAGTTCTTC. V gene TRBV30 combines with J gene TRBJ2-1; D is undetermined. Trimming took off 2 bases at V and 2 bases at J, with 4 bases between the two ends. Germline-derived CDR1 and CDR2 are GTSNPN and SVGIG (reference sequence). This CDR3 spans 12 amino acids. Based on the CDR3 plus reference TRBV30 and TRBJ2-1, the full variable domain is SQTIHQWPATLVQPVGSPLSLECTVEGTSNPNLYWYRQAAGRGLQLLFYSVGIGQISSEVPQNLSASRPQDRQFILSSKKLLLSDSGFYLCAWSHPYNEQFFGPGTRLTVL.

J is TRBJ2-7 and V is TRBV5-1, with D possibly being TRBD1 or TRBD2 (5 bases each). The CDR3 consists of 14 residues. Between the trimmed V and J ends, which lost 4 bases and 3 bases, there was a span of 14 bases. Germline V CDR1 and CDR2: SGHRS, YFSETQ. The CDR3 is CASSLRGPGYEQYF. CDR3 bases: TGCGCCAGCAGCCTCCGGGGCCCCGGCTACGAGCAGTACTTC. Filled out from reference TRBV5-1 and TRBJ2-7, the complete variable domain reads KAGVTQTPRYLIKTRGQQVTLSCSPISGHRSVSWYQQTPGQGLQFLFEYFSETQRNKGNFPGRFSGRQFSNSRSEMNVSTLELGDSALYLCASSLRGPGYEQYFGPGTRLTVT.

The V and J genes are TRBV2 and TRBJ2-1; the D gene is possibly TRBD1 (7 bases). Germline assignment: CDR1 SNHLY and CDR2 FYNNEI. The V end lost 4 bases, the J end lost 1 base, and 14 bases lay between the germline ends. The CDR3 runs 16 residues. This chain's CDR3 is CASSVDPGGSYNEQFF. The CDR3 DNA sequence: TGTGCCAGCAGTGTTGATCCAGGGGGGTCCTACAATGAGCAGTTCTTC.

J is TRBJ1-5 and V is TRBV28; TRBD1 aligns across 8 bases. This CDR3 spans 14 amino acids. The J segment lost 5 bases and the V segment lost 2 bases, leaving 2 bases of the junction unmatched. Per germline, CDR1 MDHEN and CDR2 SYDVKM. The DNA for the CDR3 is TGTGCCAGCAGTTTAACACAGGGGGATCAGCCCCAGCATTTT. Encoded protein: CASSLTQGDQPQHF.

The rearrangement uses TRBV29-1 and TRBJ2-4, with TRBD2 identical over 14 bases. Per the germline V gene, CDR1 is SQVTM and CDR2 is ANQGSEA. V trimming: 3 bases; J trimming: 6 bases; junction bases outside the gene matches: 7. This CDR3 is 16 amino acids long. The CDR3 DNA reads TGCAGCGTTGATGGGGGACTAGCGGGAGTCGGAAACATTCAGTACTTC. Residues: CSVDGGLAGVGNIQYF.

The chain links TRBV19 to TRBJ1-1; D uncertain. CDR3 length: 13 residues. Germline V lookup: CDR1 LNHDA, CDR2 SQIVND (reference sequence). V was pared by 5 bases and J by 4 bases, with 11 bases between. Written as DNA, the CDR3 is TGTGCCAGTAGTTTGGGGTCTTTCACTGAAGCTTTCTTT. Translating it yields CASSLGSFTEAFF.

The chain joins TRBV4-1 to TRBJ2-1, with TRBD2 identical over 7 bases. Looked up from germline, CDR1 is MGHRA and CDR2 is YSYEKL. J was trimmed by 9 bases and V by 5 bases; bases with no gene match: 7. The CDR3 is made up of 13 amino acids. The CDR3 DNA reads TGCGCCAGCAGCTCGACTAGCTGGAGTGAGCAGTTCTTC. Amino acid sequence: CASSSTSWSEQFF.

V gene TRBV21-1 combines with J gene TRBJ2-6. TRBV21-1 is flagged as a pseudogene. This CDR3 has 17 residues. The chain's CDR3 is CASRLIIQQSRANVLTF. The DNA of the CDR3 is TGTGCCAGCAGGCTAATCATACAACAAAGTCGGGCCAACGTCCTGACTTTC.

The gene calls are TRBV7-9 and TRBJ1-2; D unresolved. CDR3 length equals 16 residues. Between the trimmed V and J ends, which lost 5 bases and 0 bases, there was a span of 16 bases. The V gene's germline CDR1 is SEHNR and CDR2 FQNEAQ (reference sequence). CDR3 DNA sequence: TGTGCCAGCAGCCGCATCCTTGCTGGAGCTAACTATGGCTACACCTTC. Residues: CASSRILAGANYGYTF.

The chain recombines TRBV4-3 with TRBJ2-1; either TRBD1 or TRBD2 may fit D (5 bases each). The CDR3 spans 15 residues. V was cut by 0 bases and J by 6 bases, with 12 bases left in between. The germline CDR1 and CDR2 sequences are LGHNA and YSLEER. The CDR3 DNA reads as TGCGCCAGCAGCCAAGATTTGACGGGGCGCAATGAGCAGTTCTTC. This gives the protein CASSQDLTGRNEQFF.

DNA for the CDR3: TGTGCCAGCAGTCAGTTCTGGGGGGGCACAGATACGCAGTATTTT. Translation gives CASSQFWGGTDTQYF. This chain connects TRBV6-6 to TRBJ2-3; D possibly corresponds to TRBD2 (6 bases). This CDR3 has 15 amino acids. Trimming shortened V by 5 bases and J by 1 base, and 13 bases separated the two germline ends. Germline CDR1 MNHNY, CDR2 SVGAGI (reference sequence).

The chain links TRBV7-9 to TRBJ1-1; D is ambiguous. There are 14 residues in the CDR3. Trimming cost V 6 bases and J 1 base, with 12 bases left between them. CDR1 and CDR2 from the germline V gene are SEHNR and FQNEAQ (reference sequence). The DNA for the CDR3 is TGTGCCAGCAGTTTGGACGCACGGAACACTGAAGCTTTCTTT. This translates into CASSLDARNTEAFF. The entire variable domain, with the rest obtained from reference TRBV7-9 and TRBJ1-1, is as follows: DTGVSQNPRHKITKRGQNVTFRCDPISEHNRLYWYRQTLGQGPEFLTYFQNEAQLEKSRLLSDRFSAERPKGSFSTLEIQRTEQGDSAMYLCASSLDARNTEAFFGQGTRLTVV.

V is TRBV28 and J is TRBJ2-7; D remains unclear. The V end was cut by 5 bases, the J end by 3 bases, with 8 bases between. This CDR3 has 12 residues. Germline CDR1 and CDR2: MDHEN and SYDVKM. CDR3 DNA: TGTGCCAGCAGTAATGGTTACTACGAGCAGTACTTC. Encoded protein: CASSNGYYEQYF.